A selection of T cell receptor beta chains follows, all from one sample in a study of beta chain features in type 1 diabetes. The protocol was immunoSEQ multiplex PCR, while the TCRdb copy is restricted to in-frame clones and leaves out a portion. The profile shows roughly 730,000 clones, 13% of them singletons. The sample comprised naive CD4+ T cells from blood. These receptors all come from a young man with type 1 diabetes. CDR3s include the opening cysteine and the closing phenylalanine or tryptophan. The D gene is left open where the match is weak. Size is stated for part of the rows, as once, few or many counts, or as a class when the clone is expanded.

abundance: .; d_gene: .; j_gene: TRBJ2-5; v_gene: TRBV28; CDR3aa: CASSFGPQGGQETQYF; CDR3nt: TGTGCCAGCAGTTTTGGCCCACAGGGCGGACAAGAGACCCAGTACTTC
abundance: few; d_gene: TRBD1; j_gene: TRBJ2-3; v_gene: TRBV6-5; CDR3aa: CASRVTGGDTQYF; CDR3nt: TGTGCCAGCAGAGTTACAGGGGGAGATACGCAGTATTTT
abundance: few; d_gene: .; j_gene: TRBJ2-7; v_gene: TRBV28; CDR3aa: CASSFIRATISYEQYF; CDR3nt: TGTGCCAGCAGTTTTATCAGGGCAACGATCTCCTACGAGCAGTACTTC
abundance: few; d_gene: .; j_gene: TRBJ1-1; v_gene: TRBV4-1; CDR3aa: CASSQDVPVGRFLVGTEAFF; CDR3nt: TGCGCCAGCAGCCAAGATGTCCCGGTAGGGAGGTTTTTAGTGGGCACTGAAGCTTTCTTT
abundance: .; d_gene: .; j_gene: TRBJ2-3; v_gene: TRBV7-3; CDR3aa: CASSSLRTDTQYF; CDR3nt: TGTGCCAGCAGCTCACTGCGGACAGATACGCAGTATTTT
abundance: few; d_gene: TRBD1; j_gene: TRBJ1-2; v_gene: TRBV7-9; CDR3aa: CASSYQGAPNGYTF; CDR3nt: TGTGCCAGCAGCTATCAGGGGGCGCCTAATGGCTACACCTTC
abundance: .; d_gene: .; j_gene: TRBJ1-6; v_gene: TRBV7-9; CDR3aa: CASSLRGDNSPLHF; CDR3nt: TGTGCCAGCAGCTTACGAGGGGATAATTCACCCCTCCACTTT
abundance: .; d_gene: .; j_gene: TRBJ2-7; v_gene: TRBV14; CDR3aa: CASSPLEGRNSYEQYF; CDR3nt: TGTGCCAGCAGCCCCCTAGAGGGACGGAACTCCTACGAGCAGTACTTC
abundance: .; d_gene: TRBD1; j_gene: TRBJ1-6; v_gene: TRBV7-3; CDR3aa: CASSLSRDRLNSPLHF; CDR3nt: TGTGCCAGCAGCTTGAGCCGGGACAGGCTCAATTCACCCCTCCACTTT
abundance: few; d_gene: TRBD1; j_gene: TRBJ2-7; v_gene: TRBV30; CDR3aa: CAWSVPGQGYEQYF; CDR3nt: TGTGCCTGGAGTGTACCGGGACAGGGCTACGAGCAGTACTTC
abundance: few; d_gene: TRBD1; j_gene: TRBJ1-5; v_gene: TRBV4-1; CDR3aa: CASSQGQGTAINQPQHF; CDR3nt: TGCGCCAGCAGCCAGGGTCAAGGGACAGCGATTAATCAGCCCCAGCATTTT
abundance: few; d_gene: .; j_gene: TRBJ1-2; v_gene: TRBV29-1; CDR3aa: CSVEAANYGYTF; CDR3nt: TGCAGCGTTGAAGCAGCGAACTATGGCTACACCTTC
abundance: .; d_gene: TRBD2; j_gene: TRBJ2-7; v_gene: TRBV10-3; CDR3aa: CAISESPSGGSTYEQYF; CDR3nt: TGTGCCATCAGTGAGAGCCCTAGCGGGGGATCGACCTACGAGCAGTACTTC
abundance: .; d_gene: .; j_gene: TRBJ1-2; v_gene: TRBV4-1; CDR3aa: CASSQDSQENYGYTF; CDR3nt: TGCGCCAGCAGCCAAGATTCCCAAGAAAACTATGGCTACACCTTC
abundance: .; d_gene: TRBD1; j_gene: TRBJ2-5; v_gene: TRBV10-3; CDR3aa: CAISDPTGVEETQYF; CDR3nt: TGTGCCATCAGTGACCCCACAGGGGTCGAAGAGACCCAGTACTTC
abundance: .; d_gene: .; j_gene: TRBJ2-6; v_gene: TRBV6-5; CDR3aa: CASSSRSGANVLTF; CDR3nt: TGTGCCAGCAGTTCCAGGTCTGGGGCCAACGTCCTGACTTTC
abundance: few; d_gene: .; j_gene: TRBJ2-3; v_gene: TRBV21-1; CDR3aa: CASSYGGSEGATDTQYF; CDR3nt: TGTGCCAGCAGCTATGGGGGTTCCGAGGGGGCCACAGATACGCAGTATTTT
abundance: .; d_gene: .; j_gene: TRBJ1-2; v_gene: TRBV5-6; CDR3aa: CASSLSRALQGYTF; CDR3nt: TGTGCCAGCAGCTTATCGCGGGCGCTCCAGGGCTACACCTTC
abundance: few; d_gene: TRBD1; j_gene: TRBJ1-2; v_gene: TRBV6-5; CDR3aa: CASSYSGQGGGYTF; CDR3nt: TGTGCCAGCAGTTACTCGGGACAGGGAGGAGGCTACACCTTC
abundance: .; d_gene: TRBD2; j_gene: TRBJ2-1; v_gene: TRBV5-4; CDR3aa: CASSFNSGAGNEQFF; CDR3nt: TGTGCCAGCAGCTTCAACAGCGGGGCGGGGAATGAGCAGTTCTTC
abundance: .; d_gene: .; j_gene: TRBJ2-6; v_gene: TRBV19; CDR3aa: CASSIDPVASSSGANVLTF; CDR3nt: TGTGCCAGTAGTATAGACCCAGTTGCTTCAAGCTCTGGGGCCAACGTCCTGACTTTC
abundance: .; d_gene: .; j_gene: TRBJ1-2; v_gene: TRBV14; CDR3aa: CASSQQGLGGYTF; CDR3nt: TGTGCCAGCAGCCAACAGGGATTGGGCGGCTACACCTTC
abundance: few; d_gene: .; j_gene: TRBJ2-2; v_gene: TRBV29-1; CDR3aa: CSAPRANTGELFF; CDR3nt: TGCAGCGCGCCGAGGGCGAACACCGGGGAGCTGTTTTTT
abundance: few; d_gene: .; j_gene: TRBJ2-7; v_gene: TRBV5-1; CDR3aa: CASSLGGAEQYF; CDR3nt: TGCGCCAGCAGCTTGGGAGGGGCCGAGCAGTACTTC
abundance: .; d_gene: TRBD1; j_gene: TRBJ1-4; v_gene: TRBV5-1; CDR3aa: CASSLERGTGDEKLFF; CDR3nt: TGCGCCAGCAGCTTGGAACGAGGAACAGGGGATGAAAAACTGTTTTTT
abundance: .; d_gene: .; j_gene: TRBJ1-1; v_gene: TRBV7-2; CDR3aa: CASSLESEAFF; CDR3nt: TGTGCCAGCAGCTTGGAAAGCGAAGCTTTCTTT
abundance: .; d_gene: .; j_gene: TRBJ1-2; v_gene: TRBV7-9; CDR3aa: CASSLLTANYGYTF; CDR3nt: TGTGCCAGCAGCTTATTGACAGCCAACTATGGCTACACCTTC
abundance: .; d_gene: .; j_gene: TRBJ2-3; v_gene: TRBV2; CDR3aa: CASSGPGATDTQYF; CDR3nt: TGTGCCAGCAGTGGGCCGGGGGCCACAGATACGCAGTATTTT
abundance: .; d_gene: TRBD1; j_gene: TRBJ2-2; v_gene: TRBV18; CDR3aa: CASSPTGQGNTGELFF; CDR3nt: TGTGCCAGCTCACCGACGGGACAGGGGAACACCGGGGAGCTGTTTTTT
abundance: .; d_gene: TRBD1; j_gene: TRBJ2-7; v_gene: TRBV5-6; CDR3aa: CASSLGQGIYEQYF; CDR3nt: TGTGCCAGCAGCTTGGGACAGGGGATCTACGAGCAGTACTTC
abundance: .; d_gene: TRBD2; j_gene: TRBJ2-3; v_gene: TRBV4-2; CDR3aa: CASNAASGGEDTQYF; CDR3nt: TGTGCCAGCAACGCAGCTAGCGGGGGGGAAGATACGCAGTATTTT
abundance: .; d_gene: TRBD1; j_gene: TRBJ2-5; v_gene: TRBV5-1; CDR3aa: CASSSRGGRETQYF; CDR3nt: TGCGCCAGCAGCTCGAGAGGGGGCCGGGAGACCCAGTACTTC
abundance: .; d_gene: .; j_gene: TRBJ2-3; v_gene: TRBV30; CDR3aa: CAWSLRVTDTQYF; CDR3nt: TGTGCCTGGAGTCTCAGGGTCACAGATACGCAGTATTTT